The rows below give T cell receptor beta chains drawn from one sample of a study of cytomegalovirus exposure and HLA in healthy donors. The table came from immunoSEQ multiplex PCR; TCRdb's copy has only in-frame clones and leaves some out. The sample consists of 250,000 to 350,000 clones, around 89% of them appearing once. The sequencing input was PBMCs. The receptors shown here come from a woman in her late teens or twenties in good health and CMV-seronegative. CDR3s leave out the opening cysteine and the closing phenylalanine or tryptophan. The order of the fields is J gene, V gene, CDR3 protein.

J gene: TRBJ1-1
V gene: TRBV7-9
CDR3 protein: ASSLSGDSTEAF

J gene: TRBJ2-5
V gene: TRBV4-2
CDR3 protein: ASSQYAGQETQY

J gene: TRBJ2-1
V gene: TRBV13
CDR3 protein: ASSQTSSGIDEQF

J gene: TRBJ1-5
V gene: TRBV28
CDR3 protein: ASSFRGLNQPQH

J gene: TRBJ2-2
V gene: TRBV7-3
CDR3 protein: ASSLGRTTGELF

J gene: TRBJ1-5
V gene: TRBV10-1
CDR3 protein: ASSTGRNQPQH

J gene: TRBJ2-2
V gene: TRBV7-3
CDR3 protein: ASSSLAGVAGELF

J gene: TRBJ1-5
V gene: TRBV27
CDR3 protein: ASSPRQGWEQPQH

J gene: TRBJ1-5
V gene: TRBV7-3
CDR3 protein: ASSITGVSNQPQH

J gene: TRBJ1-5
V gene: TRBV28
CDR3 protein: ASAQGSNQPQH

J gene: TRBJ2-2
V gene: TRBV4-2
CDR3 protein: ASSQPDTNTGELF

J gene: TRBJ2-2
V gene: TRBV9
CDR3 protein: ASSVLAATGELF

J gene: TRBJ1-3
V gene: TRBV7-2
CDR3 protein: ASSLRQAGNTIY

J gene: TRBJ2-1
V gene: TRBV28
CDR3 protein: ASGPLFSNEQF

J gene: TRBJ2-2
V gene: TRBV9
CDR3 protein: ASSVAGSGELF

J gene: TRBJ2-5
V gene: TRBV7-8
CDR3 protein: ASSLQGWETQY

J gene: TRBJ2-7
V gene: TRBV7-2
CDR3 protein: ASSLERSSSYEQY

J gene: TRBJ2-7
V gene: TRBV9
CDR3 protein: ASSLGLAGGPYEQY

J gene: TRBJ2-2
V gene: TRBV6-5
CDR3 protein: ASHKNTGELF

J gene: TRBJ1-2
V gene: TRBV28
CDR3 protein: ASSFFPDTLRGYT

J gene: TRBJ1-1
V gene: TRBV15
CDR3 protein: ATSRTGRGPTEAF

J gene: TRBJ1-2
V gene: TRBV6-5
CDR3 protein: ASSYSTGDPGGYT